The T cell receptor beta chain described here comes from a study of T-cell reconstitution after alpha-beta-depleted transplantation in children. Unique molecular identifiers were used in preparing the TCRbeta library. TCRdb passed the PCR reads through MiXCR, listing each CDR3 protein once. The sample holds roughly 670,000 distinct CDR3 sequences; around 13% are singletons and the top ten take 0.79%. This clonotype was seen a few times. The sequence was obtained from a girl aged 2 to 9 with congenital amegakaryocytic thrombocytopenia, due to receive a stem cell transplant. Material: PBMCs, obtained before TCRalphabeta/CD19-depleted stem cell transplant.

DNA for the CDR3: TGTGCCAGCTCACCAGGAAAGGTGGGGGAGACCCAGTACTTC. Its translation is CASSPGKVGETQYF. This sequence joins TRBV18 and TRBJ2-5; D unclear. The CDR3 extends over 14 amino acids. V shed 2 bases and J shed 5 bases, with 12 bases lying between them. Per germline, CDR1 KGHSH and CDR2 LQKENI.